Listed below are T cell receptor beta chains from one sample, sequenced in a study of Graves' ophthalmopathy and Graves' hyperthyroidism. Each CDR3 protein gets one entry after TCRdb re-called the multiplex PCR reads with MiXCR. Of approximately 460,000 distinct CDR3 sequences in the sample, about an eighth were seen once. Material: blood. Every receptor here comes from a woman in her 30s with Graves' ophthalmopathy. Both conserved end residues are trimmed from each CDR3. The D gene is left open where the match is weak. Size is stated for part of the rows, as once, few or many counts, or as a class when the clone is expanded.

>TRBV30|-|TRBJ2-5|-|10
AWSTTTSTQY
>TRBV12-3/TRBV12-4|-|TRBJ2-2|few|11
ASSLGRTGELC
>TRBV9|-|TRBJ1-2|many|13
ASSPLTRGLHGYT
>TRBV12-3/TRBV12-4|-|TRBJ1-4|few|11
ASSSTGTGKLF
>TRBV12-3/TRBV12-4|TRBD1|TRBJ2-7|many|10
ASSPGGNEQY
>TRBV7-2|-|TRBJ2-7|few|12
ASSFVPASYEQY
>TRBV6-1|-|TRBJ2-2|many|11
ASSETPTGELF
>TRBV7-2|TRBD2|TRBJ2-5|few|14
ASSPIGAGGKETQY
>TRBV6-5|-|TRBJ1-1|-|12
ASSYVGRPTEAF
>TRBV7-9|TRBD1|TRBJ1-1|many|13
ASSSPRGQGTEAF
>TRBV20-1|TRBD1|TRBJ2-4|many|13
SARTLGQVVPIQY
>TRBV20-1|-|TRBJ1-6|many|10
SARRGESPLH
>TRBV28|TRBD1|TRBJ2-6|many|15
ASNMGQHLSGANVLT
>TRBV19|TRBD1|TRBJ1-5|many|14
ASSRSRDSSNQPQH
>TRBV6-1|-|TRBJ1-6|-|12
ASSEIIQGRSLH